A single sample gave rise to the 30 T cell receptor beta chains below, sequenced in a study of T cell responses to AZD1222 COVID-19 vaccine. TCRdb's copy holds only in-frame clones and misses some; the assay was immunoSEQ multiplex PCR. The sample lists some 130,000 clones, about nine tenths occurring once. The specimen was peripheral blood, collected on day 0 of AZD1222 vaccination. The receptors stem from an adult in good health.

This chain joins TRBV24-1 and TRBJ2-2, with D tentatively TRBD1 (6 bases). Trimming removed 3 bases at V and 12 bases at J, with 19 bases between. The CDR3 runs 15 residues. Germline V gives CDR1 KGHDR, CDR2 SFDVKD. For the CDR3, the DNA is TGTGCCACCAGTGATAGTCTTCAGGGGAATGGCAAGCTGTTTTTT. This encodes CATSDSLQGNGKLFF.

The CDR3 reads CASSQQPGPGKKAFF. The CDR3 DNA follows: TGTGCCAGCAGCCAGCAACCGGGACCTGGGAAGAAAGCTTTCTTT. The V and J genes are TRBV3-1 (or the pseudogene TRBV3-2) and TRBJ1-1; D possibly corresponds to TRBD1 (5 bases). Germline V gene data show CDR1 as LGHDT and CDR2 as YNNKEL (reference sequence). The CDR3 sequence is 15 residues long. V gave up 3 bases and J gave up 9 bases, with 20 bases separating them.

The chain uses TRBV7-2 and TRBJ2-7, with a weak D call TRBD2 (5 bases). Trimming removed 6 bases at V and 9 bases at J, with 18 bases between. This CDR3 has 13 residues. Germline CDR1 SGHTA, CDR2 FQGNSA. The CDR3 is CASRPFAGQVQYF. CDR3 coding DNA: TGTGCCAGCAGACCCTTCGCGGGTCAGGTGCAGTACTTC.

This chain uses TRBV7-2 with TRBJ2-2; D call uncertain. The V gene's germline CDR1 is SGHTA and CDR2 FQGNSA. Trimming removed 6 bases at V and 7 bases at J, with 12 bases between. The CDR3 covers 13 residues. The CDR3 bases are TGTGCCAGCAGTGGAGAAGGGATCGGGGAGCTGTTTTTT. It encodes CASSGEGIGELFF.

This chain joins TRBV4-1 and TRBJ2-1; D tentatively reads TRBD1 or TRBD2 (6 bases each). The CDR3 has 14 amino acids. Germline CDR1 is MGHRA and CDR2 is YSYEKL. V shed 0 bases and J shed 6 bases, with 9 bases lying between them. The CDR3 protein is CASSQDRGVNEQFF. The CDR3 DNA reads TGCGCCAGCAGCCAAGATAGGGGGGTCAATGAGCAGTTCTTC.

This chain links TRBV7-9 with TRBJ1-1; D gene uncertain. Germline V gene sequence: CDR1 SEHNR, CDR2 FQNEAQ (reference sequence). This CDR3 region has 12 residues. V was pared by 1 base and J by 9 bases, with 9 bases between. Written as DNA, the CDR3 is TGTGCCAGCAGCTTAGAGGCAGAAAAAGCTTTCTTT. This gives the protein CASSLEAEKAFF. Filled out from reference TRBV7-9 and TRBJ1-1, the complete variable domain reads DTGVSQNPRHKITKRGQNVTFRCDPISEHNRLYWYRQTLGQGPEFLTYFQNEAQLEKSRLLSDRFSAERPKGSFSTLEIQRTEQGDSAMYLCASSLEAEKAFFGQGTRLTVV.

In its sample, this clone is medium-sized. The chain has TRBV4-1 and TRBJ2-7, with 8 bases matching TRBD1. The CDR3 has 15 residues. CDR1 and CDR2 (germline): MGHRA, YSYEKL. The V gene end was trimmed by 1 base and the J gene end by 4 bases; junction bases not matched to a gene: 6. The CDR3 nucleotides read TGCGCCAGCAGCCAAGGCGGGACAGGACTGTACGAGCAGTACTTC. Translated, it gives CASSQGGTGLYEQYF.

At least ten counts were recorded for this clone. V and J are TRBV29-1 and TRBJ2-6; maybe TRBD2 (6 bases). V was pared by 6 bases and J by 2 bases, with 20 bases between. Germline CDR1 reads SQVTM; CDR2 reads ANQGSEA. The CDR3 consists of 17 residues. CDR3 region: CSVSLGGSLPGANVLTF. The CDR3 DNA reads TGCAGCGTCTCCCTAGGAGGGAGTCTACCTGGGGCCAACGTCCTGACTTTC.

The CDR3: CASSLAGATSWWNTIYF. The DNA of the CDR3 is TGTGCCAGCAGCTTAGCTGGGGCAACTTCCTGGTGGAACACCATATATTTT. The chain joins TRBV7-6 to TRBJ1-3, with a possible D match to TRBD1 (5 bases). Germline lookup yields CDR1 SGHVS and CDR2 FNYEAQ. V was pared by 0 bases and J by 7 bases, with 19 bases between. This CDR3 comprises 17 residues. The whole variable domain, filled in from reference TRBV7-6 and TRBJ1-3, reads GAGVSQSPRYKVTKRGQDVALRCDPISGHVSLYWYRQALGQGPEFLTYFNYEAQQDKSGLPNDRFSAERPEGSISTLTIQRTEQRDSAMYRCASSLAGATSWWNTIYFGEGSWLTVV.

CDR3 sequence reads: CASSMRSGRQDGYTF. Here the CDR3 DNA reads TGTGCCAGCAGCATGAGGTCGGGGCGGCAGGATGGCTACACCTTC. The chain carries TRBV25-1 and TRBJ1-2, with a tentative D call TRBD1 (5 bases). CDR1 and CDR2 (germline): MGHDK, SYGVNS. V dropped 6 bases and J dropped 6 bases, with 20 bases sitting between them. The CDR3 is 15 amino acids.

The chain links TRBV15 to TRBJ2-7; D possibly matches TRBD1 or TRBD2 (5 bases each). From germline, CDR1 is LNHNV and CDR2 YYDKDF (reference sequence). This CDR3 is built from 14 residues. The ends were cut back, 4 bases at V and 1 base at J, with 11 bases in the middle. The CDR3 reads CATSIGTESYEQYF. Written as DNA, the CDR3 is TGTGCCACCAGCATAGGGACGGAATCCTACGAGCAGTACTTC. Full variable domain (remainder filled in from reference TRBV15 and TRBJ2-7): DAMVIQNPRYQVTQFGKPVTLSCSQTLNHNVMYWYQQKSSQAPKLLFHYYDKDFNNEADTPDNFQSRRPNTSFCFLDIRSPGLGDTAMYLCATSIGTESYEQYFGPGTRLTVT.

The chain couples TRBV30 to TRBJ2-5; 7 bases agree with TRBD1. The CDR3 runs 13 residues. Germline CDR1 is GTSNPN and CDR2 is SVGIG (reference sequence). J was trimmed by 4 bases and V by 1 base; bases with no gene match: 3. CDR3 sequence: CAWSAGTVETQYF. CDR3 bases: TGTGCCTGGAGTGCCGGGACAGTAGAGACCCAGTACTTC.

The genes are TRBV19 and TRBJ2-3; tentatively, D is TRBD1 (6 bases). This CDR3 contains 13 residues. Trimming cost V 3 bases and J 4 bases, with 8 bases left between them. CDR1 is LNHDA, CDR2 SQIVND, per germline (reference sequence). DNA of the CDR3: TGTGCCAGTAGTATTCAGGGGTCAGATACGCAGTATTTT. Its protein product is CASSIQGSDTQYF.

The CDR3 sequence: CASSDRQGGFEQYF. As DNA, the CDR3 is TGTGCCAGCAGTGATCGGCAGGGGGGGTTCGAGCAGTACTTC. This chain joins TRBV6-1 and TRBJ2-7; perhaps D is TRBD1 or TRBD2 (7 bases each). The ends were cut back, 3 bases at V and 6 bases at J, with 15 bases in the middle. Germline V lookup: CDR1 MNHNS, CDR2 SASEGT. CDR3 length: 14 amino acids.

The chain recombines TRBV19 with TRBJ2-7, with a possible D match to TRBD1 (6 bases). Per germline, CDR1 LNHDA and CDR2 SQIVND (reference sequence). The CDR3 is 15 residues long. Trimming took 5 bases from V and 4 from J, leaving 18 bases between them. The CDR3 DNA follows: TGTGCCAGTAGTCCTGGGTCAGGGGCTAGGTACGAGCAGTACTTC. Its translation: CASSPGSGARYEQYF.

J is TRBJ2-7 and V is TRBV6-5; D tentatively fits TRBD1 or TRBD2 (5 bases each). CDR1 and CDR2 from the germline V gene are MNHEY and SVGAGI. Between the trimmed V and J ends, which lost 0 bases and 2 bases, there was a span of 11 bases. The length of the CDR3 is 15 residues. The CDR3 loop is CASSYSVQGAYEQYF. CDR3 coding DNA: TGTGCCAGCAGTTACTCTGTGCAGGGAGCCTACGAGCAGTACTTC.

J is TRBJ2-3 and V is TRBV28; 13 nucleotides agree with TRBD2. The CDR3 sequence is 15 residues long. The V gene's germline CDR1 is MDHEN and CDR2 SYDVKM. V lost 5 bases, J lost 7 bases, and 6 bases stayed unmatched. CDR3 protein: CASSIQLAGGNTQYF. The CDR3 DNA is TGTGCCAGCAGTATCCAACTAGCGGGGGGGAATACGCAGTATTTT.

The chain links TRBV7-9 to TRBJ2-5; D unclear. V was shortened by 2 bases and J by 5 bases, with 12 bases between the two germline ends. The CDR3 has 14 residues. Germline CDR1 reads SEHNR; CDR2 reads FQNEAQ (reference sequence). In nucleotides, the CDR3 is TGTGCCAGCAGCTTACGTACCGTTTTGGAGACCCAGTACTTC. Encoded protein: CASSLRTVLETQYF.

CDR3 sequence reads: CASSPGTNSYEQYF. The CDR3 nucleotides are TGTGCCAGCAGCCCCGGGACCAATTCCTACGAGCAGTACTTC. The chain uses TRBV5-4 and TRBJ2-7; D tentatively fits TRBD1 or TRBD2 (5 bases each). Germline V lookup: CDR1 SGHNT, CDR2 YYREEE (reference sequence). V lost 4 bases, J lost 1 base, and 12 bases lay in between. CDR3 length: 14 amino acids.

The CDR3 is CASRWAADSNQPQHF. The CDR3 bases are TGTGCCAGCAGGTGGGCAGCCGATAGCAATCAGCCCCAGCATTTT. The chain uses TRBV27 and TRBJ1-5; D not resolved. CDR3 length: 15 amino acids. V dropped 6 bases and J dropped 0 bases, with 12 bases sitting between them. Germline V lookup: CDR1 MNHEY, CDR2 SMNVEV (reference sequence).

The chain carries TRBV6-5 and TRBJ1-3; 10 bases are a match to TRBD1. CDR3 length: 15 residues. Germline V gene sequence: CDR1 MNHEY, CDR2 SVGAGI. Losses at the gene ends were 5 bases for V and 6 bases for J; bases not matched to a gene: 7. CDR3 amino acids: CASSRQGANLNTIYF. CDR3 bases: TGTGCCAGCAGTAGACAGGGGGCGAATCTAAACACCATATATTTT.

J is TRBJ2-2 and V is TRBV25-1, with 7 bases matching TRBD1. V dropped 6 bases and J dropped 2; count of bases not matched to a gene: 9. The CDR3 consists of 16 residues. In germline, CDR1 is MGHDK, CDR2 SYGVNS. CDR3 nucleotide sequence: TGTGCCAGCAGCGTATCCGGGACAGCAAACACCGGGGAGCTGTTTTTT. Translated, it gives CASSVSGTANTGELFF.

To note about this clone: Other DNA variants within this sample encode the same CDR3. This chain uses TRBV18 with TRBJ2-7; D is ambiguous. The CDR3 loop spans 13 amino acids. From germline, CDR1 is KGHSH and CDR2 LQKENI. Trimming cost V 2 bases and J 1 base, with 6 bases left between them. The CDR3 reads CASSPSESYEQYF. CDR3 nucleotides: TGTGCCAGCTCACCATCGGAGTCCTACGAGCAGTACTTC.

The chain uses TRBV6-1 and TRBJ1-5; tentatively, D is TRBD1 (5 bases). This CDR3 comprises 18 residues. Deletions cut 4 bases from V and 4 bases from J, with 23 bases between. From germline, CDR1 is MNHNS and CDR2 SASEGT. In nucleotides, the CDR3 is TGTGCCAGCAGTGGACAGCGGGACTCTTTCACTGCAAATCAGCCCCAGCATTTT. Translating it yields CASSGQRDSFTANQPQHF.

The rearrangement joins TRBV4-1 to TRBJ2-3; D gene uncertain. The CDR3 contains 15 residues. Trimming pared 0 bases from V and 2 bases from J, leaving 9 bases between. Germline values: CDR1 MGHRA, CDR2 YSYEKL. The CDR3 here is CASSQEGQFTDTQYF. CDR3 in DNA: TGCGCCAGCAGCCAAGAGGGCCAGTTCACAGATACGCAGTATTTT.

For the CDR3, the DNA is TGTGCCAGCAGCCCAAGACATGTGAGTGGGGCAGGGTCCTACAATGAGCAGTTCTTC. Protein sequence: CASSPRHVSGAGSYNEQFF. The chain joins TRBV7-9 to TRBJ2-1, with a tentative D call TRBD1 (5 bases). The V and J ends lost 5 bases and 1 base respectively, with 24 bases between them. Germline V CDR1 and CDR2: SEHNR, FQNEAQ (reference sequence). This CDR3 is built from 19 residues.

The chain recombines TRBV10-3 with TRBJ2-5; D might be TRBD1 (5 bases). This CDR3 contains 12 residues. Germline V gene lookup returns CDR1 ENHRY and CDR2 SYGVKD. Trimming pared 6 bases from V and 1 base from J, leaving 6 bases between. The chain's CDR3 is CAIRTVQETQYF. The CDR3 DNA is TGTGCCATCAGGACAGTCCAAGAGACCCAGTACTTC.

This chain links TRBV7-2 with TRBJ1-3; D remains ambiguous. The germline V gene has CDR1 SGHTA and CDR2 FQGNSA. This CDR3 spans 13 amino acids. V was shortened by 4 bases and J by 7 bases, with 11 bases between the two germline ends. DNA of the CDR3: TGTGCCAGCAGCTCTAGGGTCGACAACACCATATATTTT. Its protein product is CASSSRVDNTIYF.

J is TRBJ2-6 and V is TRBV9; D is unclear. V was shortened by 0 bases and J by 2 bases, with 0 bases between the two germline ends. CDR1 is SGDLS and CDR2 is YYNGEE in the germline V gene. The CDR3 spans 13 residues. The CDR3 bases are TGTGCCAGCAGCGTAGCTGGGGCCAACGTCCTGACTTTC. Translation: CASSVAGANVLTF.

The chain employs TRBV9 and TRBJ1-2, with TRBD1 identical over 9 bases. The trim removed 7 bases at V and 8 bases at J, leaving 9 bases unmatched. The germline V gene has CDR1 SGDLS and CDR2 YYNGEE. CDR3 size: 13 residues. The CDR3 bases are TGTGCCAGCTCAGGACAGGGGCTGGAGGGCTACACCTTC. This gives the protein CASSGQGLEGYTF. Combining the CDR3 with reference TRBV9 and TRBJ1-2 gives the whole variable domain DSGVTQTPKHLITATGQRVTLRCSPRSGDLSVYWYQQSLDQGLQFLIQYYNGEERAKGNILERFSAQQFPDLHSELNLSSLELGDSALYFCASSGQGLEGYTFGSGTRLTVV.